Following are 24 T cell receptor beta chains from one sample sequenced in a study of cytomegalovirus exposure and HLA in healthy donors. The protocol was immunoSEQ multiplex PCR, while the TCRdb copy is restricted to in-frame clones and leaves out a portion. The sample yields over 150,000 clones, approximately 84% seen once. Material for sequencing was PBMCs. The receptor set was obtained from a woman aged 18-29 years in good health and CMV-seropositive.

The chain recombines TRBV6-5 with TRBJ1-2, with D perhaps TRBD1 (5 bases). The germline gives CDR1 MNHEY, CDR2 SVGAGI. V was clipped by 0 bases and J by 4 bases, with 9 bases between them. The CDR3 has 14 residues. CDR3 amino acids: CASSYSTGGYGYTF. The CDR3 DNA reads TGTGCCAGCAGTTACTCGACGGGGGGCTATGGCTACACCTTC.

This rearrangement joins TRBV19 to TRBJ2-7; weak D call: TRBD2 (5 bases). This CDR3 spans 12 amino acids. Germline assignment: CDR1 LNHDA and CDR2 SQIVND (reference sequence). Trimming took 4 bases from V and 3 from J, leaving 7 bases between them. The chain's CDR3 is CASSNGGYEQYF. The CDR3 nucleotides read TGTGCCAGTAGTAATGGAGGCTACGAGCAGTACTTC.

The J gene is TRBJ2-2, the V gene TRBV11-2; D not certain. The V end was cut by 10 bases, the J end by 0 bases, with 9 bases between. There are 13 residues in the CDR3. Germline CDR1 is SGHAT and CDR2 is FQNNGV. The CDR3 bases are TGTGCCACCGGTCGCCCGAACACCGGGGAGCTGTTTTTT. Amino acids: CATGRPNTGELFF.

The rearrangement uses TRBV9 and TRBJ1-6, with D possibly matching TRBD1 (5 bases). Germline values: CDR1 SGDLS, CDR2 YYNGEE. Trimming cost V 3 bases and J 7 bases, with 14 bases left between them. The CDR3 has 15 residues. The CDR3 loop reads CASSAGQGGNSPLHF. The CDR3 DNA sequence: TGTGCCAGCAGCGCCGGACAAGGCGGCAATTCACCCCTCCACTTT.

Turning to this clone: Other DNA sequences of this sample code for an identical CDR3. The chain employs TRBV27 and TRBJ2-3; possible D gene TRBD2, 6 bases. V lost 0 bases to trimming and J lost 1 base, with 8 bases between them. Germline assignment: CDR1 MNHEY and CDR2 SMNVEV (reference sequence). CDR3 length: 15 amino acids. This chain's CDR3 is CASSLSRGGTDTQYF. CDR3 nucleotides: TGTGCCAGCAGTTTATCGCGGGGAGGCACAGATACGCAGTATTTT.

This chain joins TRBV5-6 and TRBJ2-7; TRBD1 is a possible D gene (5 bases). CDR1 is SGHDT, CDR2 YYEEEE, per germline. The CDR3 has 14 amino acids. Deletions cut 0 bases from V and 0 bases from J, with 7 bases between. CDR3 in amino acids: CASSLGQISYEQYF. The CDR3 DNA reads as TGTGCCAGCAGCTTGGGACAGATCTCCTACGAGCAGTACTTC. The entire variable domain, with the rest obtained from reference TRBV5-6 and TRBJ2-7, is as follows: DAGVTQSPTHLIKTRGQQVTLRCSPKSGHDTVSWYQQALGQGPQFIFQYYEEEERQRGNFPDRFSGHQFPNYSSELNVNALLLGDSALYLCASSLGQISYEQYFGPGTRLTVT.

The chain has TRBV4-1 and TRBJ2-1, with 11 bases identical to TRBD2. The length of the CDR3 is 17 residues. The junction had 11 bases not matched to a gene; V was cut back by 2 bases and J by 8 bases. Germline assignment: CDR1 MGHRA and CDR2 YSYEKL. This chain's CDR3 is CASSQFGVTSGGYEQFF. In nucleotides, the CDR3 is TGCGCCAGCAGCCAATTCGGTGTCACTAGCGGGGGCTATGAGCAGTTCTTC.

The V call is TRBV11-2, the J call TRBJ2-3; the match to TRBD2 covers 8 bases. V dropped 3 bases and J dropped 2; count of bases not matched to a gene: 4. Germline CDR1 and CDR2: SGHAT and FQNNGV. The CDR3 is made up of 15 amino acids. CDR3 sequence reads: CASSFGGGDTDTQYF. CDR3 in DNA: TGTGCCAGCAGCTTCGGGGGGGGTGACACAGATACGCAGTATTTT.

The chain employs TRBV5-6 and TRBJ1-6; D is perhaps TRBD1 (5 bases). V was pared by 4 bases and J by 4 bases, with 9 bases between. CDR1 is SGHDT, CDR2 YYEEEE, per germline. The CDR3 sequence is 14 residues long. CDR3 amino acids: CASSTTDYNSPLHF. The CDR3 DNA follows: TGTGCCAGCAGCACGACAGATTATAATTCACCCCTCCACTTT.

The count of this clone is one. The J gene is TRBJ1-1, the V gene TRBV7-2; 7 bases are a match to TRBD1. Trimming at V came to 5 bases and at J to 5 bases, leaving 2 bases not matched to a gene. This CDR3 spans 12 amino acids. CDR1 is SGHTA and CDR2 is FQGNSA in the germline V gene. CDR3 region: CASSRQGTEAFF. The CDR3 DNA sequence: TGTGCCAGCAGCCGACAGGGTACTGAAGCTTTCTTT.

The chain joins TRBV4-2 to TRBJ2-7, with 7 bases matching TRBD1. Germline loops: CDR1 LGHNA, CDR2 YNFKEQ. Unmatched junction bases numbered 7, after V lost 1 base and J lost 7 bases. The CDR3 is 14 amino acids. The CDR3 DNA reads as TGTGCCAGCAGCCAAGGGGCAGGGGGTCAGGAGCAGTACTTC. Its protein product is CASSQGAGGQEQYF.

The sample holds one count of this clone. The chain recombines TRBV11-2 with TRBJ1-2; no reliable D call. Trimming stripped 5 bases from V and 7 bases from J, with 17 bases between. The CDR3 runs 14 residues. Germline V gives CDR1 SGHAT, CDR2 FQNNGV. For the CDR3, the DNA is TGTGCCAGCAGCCCCGCGGGTAGGCGCGGTGGCTACACCTTC. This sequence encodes CASSPAGRRGGYTF.

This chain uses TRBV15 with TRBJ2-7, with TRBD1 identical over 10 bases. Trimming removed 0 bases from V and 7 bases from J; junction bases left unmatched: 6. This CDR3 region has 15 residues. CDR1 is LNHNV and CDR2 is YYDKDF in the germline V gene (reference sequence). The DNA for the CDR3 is TGTGCCACCAGCAGAGATATGACAGGGGGCGGGGAGCAGTACTTC. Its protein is CATSRDMTGGGEQYF.

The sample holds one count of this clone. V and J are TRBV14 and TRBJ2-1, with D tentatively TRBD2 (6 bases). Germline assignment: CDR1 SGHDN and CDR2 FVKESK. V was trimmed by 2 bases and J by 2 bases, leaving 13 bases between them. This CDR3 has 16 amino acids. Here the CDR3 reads CASSQLLGGTYNEQFF. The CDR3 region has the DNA TGTGCCAGCAGCCAATTATTGGGGGGAACCTACAATGAGCAGTTCTTC.

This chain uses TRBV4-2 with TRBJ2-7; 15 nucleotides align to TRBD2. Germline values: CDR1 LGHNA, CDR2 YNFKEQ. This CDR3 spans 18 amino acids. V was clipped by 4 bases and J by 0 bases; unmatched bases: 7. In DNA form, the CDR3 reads TGTGCCAGCAGCCCCGGGACTAGCGGGGGGCCGAGCTCCTACGAGCAGTACTTC. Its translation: CASSPGTSGGPSSYEQYF.

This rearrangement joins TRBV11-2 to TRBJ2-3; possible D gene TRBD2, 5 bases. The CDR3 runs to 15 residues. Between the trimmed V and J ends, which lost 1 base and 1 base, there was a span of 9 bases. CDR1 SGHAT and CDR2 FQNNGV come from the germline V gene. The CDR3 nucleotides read TGTGCCAGCAGCTTAGTAGCCGGGGGCACAGATACGCAGTATTTT. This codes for CASSLVAGGTDTQYF. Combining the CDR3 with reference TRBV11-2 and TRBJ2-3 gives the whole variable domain EAGVAQSPRYKIIEKRQSVAFWCNPISGHATLYWYQQILGQGPKLLIQFQNNGVVDDSQLPKDRFSAERLKGVDSTLKIQPAKLEDSAVYLCASSLVAGGTDTQYFGPGTRLTVL.

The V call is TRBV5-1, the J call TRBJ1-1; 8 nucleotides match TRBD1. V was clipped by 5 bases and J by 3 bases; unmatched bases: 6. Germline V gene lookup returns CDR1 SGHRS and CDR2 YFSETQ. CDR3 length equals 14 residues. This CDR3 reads CASRDRVGDTEAFF. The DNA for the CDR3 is TGCGCCAGCAGGGACAGGGTTGGGGACACTGAAGCTTTCTTT.

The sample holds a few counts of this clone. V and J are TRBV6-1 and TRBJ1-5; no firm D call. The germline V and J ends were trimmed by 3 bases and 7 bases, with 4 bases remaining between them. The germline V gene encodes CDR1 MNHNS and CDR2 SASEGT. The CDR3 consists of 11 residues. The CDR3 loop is CASSDPQPQHF. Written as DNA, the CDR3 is TGTGCCAGCAGTGACCCGCAGCCCCAGCATTTT.

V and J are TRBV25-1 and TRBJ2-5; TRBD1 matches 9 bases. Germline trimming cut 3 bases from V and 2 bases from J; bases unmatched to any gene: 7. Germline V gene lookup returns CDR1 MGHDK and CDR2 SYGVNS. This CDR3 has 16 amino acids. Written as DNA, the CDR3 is TGTGCCAGCAGTGAGTGGGGGGGGACAGGGCAAGAGACCCAGTACTTC. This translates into CASSEWGGTGQETQYF.

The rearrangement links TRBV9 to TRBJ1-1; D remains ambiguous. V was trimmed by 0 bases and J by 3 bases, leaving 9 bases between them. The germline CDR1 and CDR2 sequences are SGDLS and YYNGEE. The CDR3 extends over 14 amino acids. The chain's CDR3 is CASSVAPEDTEAFF. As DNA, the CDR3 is TGTGCCAGCAGCGTAGCGCCAGAGGACACTGAAGCTTTCTTT.

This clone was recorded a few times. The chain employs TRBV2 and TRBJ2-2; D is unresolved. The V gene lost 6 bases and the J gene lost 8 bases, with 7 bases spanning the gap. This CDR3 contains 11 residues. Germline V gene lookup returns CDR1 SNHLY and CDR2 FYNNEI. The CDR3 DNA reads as TGTGCCAGCAGGCGTGAAGGGGAGCTGTTTTTT. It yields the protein CASRREGELFF.

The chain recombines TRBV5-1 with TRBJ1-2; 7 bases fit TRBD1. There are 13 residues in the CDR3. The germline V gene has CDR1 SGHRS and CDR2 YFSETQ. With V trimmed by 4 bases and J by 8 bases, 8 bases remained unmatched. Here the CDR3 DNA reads TGCGCCAGCAGCCCTGGGACAGAAGGCGGCTACACCTTC. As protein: CASSPGTEGGYTF.

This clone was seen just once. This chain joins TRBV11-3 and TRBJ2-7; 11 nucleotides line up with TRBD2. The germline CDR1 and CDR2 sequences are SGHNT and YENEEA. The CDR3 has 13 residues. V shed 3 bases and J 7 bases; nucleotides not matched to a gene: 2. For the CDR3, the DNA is TGTGCCAGCAGCTTTAGCGGGGGGGCGGAGCAGTACTTC. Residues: CASSFSGGAEQYF.

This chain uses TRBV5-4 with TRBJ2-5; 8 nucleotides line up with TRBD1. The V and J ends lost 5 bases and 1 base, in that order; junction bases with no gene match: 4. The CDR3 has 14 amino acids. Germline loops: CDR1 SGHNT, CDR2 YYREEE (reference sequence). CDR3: CASRRGTGQETQYF. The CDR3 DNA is TGTGCCAGCAGACGCGGGACAGGCCAAGAGACCCAGTACTTC.